These 32 T cell receptor beta chains came from one sample sequenced in a study of OX40 agonist ivuxolimab in advanced cancers. The assay was immunoSEQ multiplex PCR, and TCRdb's table has in-frame clones only and misses some. The sample yields fewer than 120,000 clones, about nine tenths seen once. The sequences come from CD4+ or CD8+ T cells sorted from blood, collected in a trial of the OX40 agonist ivuxolimab. The source of these receptors is an adult with an advanced solid tumor such as melanoma, head and neck, liver or kidney cancer.

The chain uses TRBV6-1 and TRBJ1-4; D is ambiguous. The CDR3 is 13 residues long. Germline CDR1 MNHNS, CDR2 SASEGT. V lost 7 bases to trimming and J lost 8 bases, with 14 bases between them. Written as DNA, the CDR3 is TGTGCCAGCAAAATTGGAAACTCAGAAAAACTGTTTTTT. This codes for CASKIGNSEKLFF.

This chain connects TRBV19 to TRBJ2-3, with 12 bases matching TRBD2. J was trimmed by 8 bases and V by 8 bases; bases with no gene match: 17. CDR3 size: 17 residues. Per the germline V gene, CDR1 is LNHDA and CDR2 is SQIVND (reference sequence). CDR3 nucleotides: TGTGCCAGTGCACTAGCGGGGGGAGGAAGCACAGATAGTACGCAGTATTTT. The encoded protein is CASALAGGGSTDSTQYF.

The chain is built from TRBV10-1 and TRBJ2-7; perhaps D is TRBD1 or TRBD2 (5 bases each). Germline values: CDR1 WNHNN, CDR2 SYGVQD (reference sequence). The V end was cut by 2 bases, the J end by 3 bases, with 20 bases between. The CDR3 is 17 amino acids. The CDR3 spells CASSEPQLSGTNYEQYF. The DNA of the CDR3 is TGCGCCAGCAGTGAGCCTCAACTATCCGGGACGAACTACGAGCAGTACTTC.

The chain employs TRBV10-1 and TRBJ1-1; D remains unclear. Trimming stripped 6 bases from V and 1 base from J, with 18 bases between. In germline, CDR1 is WNHNN, CDR2 SYGVQD (reference sequence). CDR3 size: 16 residues. For the CDR3, the DNA is TGCGCCAGCAGCGGACGGTTTCGACCGGCGAACACTGAAGCTTTCTTT. Translation: CASSGRFRPANTEAFF.

The rearrangement links TRBV7-2 to TRBJ2-3; tentative D call: TRBD2 (6 bases). The germline V gene has CDR1 SGHTA and CDR2 FQGNSA. The CDR3 sequence is 15 residues long. The ends were cut back, 3 bases at V and 2 bases at J, with 12 bases in the middle. The DNA of the CDR3 is TGTGCCAGCAGCTTTGGCCGGGGGATCACAGATACGCAGTATTTT. Protein product: CASSFGRGITDTQYF.

For this clone: Different DNA sequences within this sample yield the same CDR3. V gene TRBV7-2 combines with J gene TRBJ1-2; 9 bases are shared with TRBD1. V was pared by 1 base and J by 3 bases, with 6 bases of the junction left unmatched. The CDR3 consists of 16 residues. CDR1 SGHTA and CDR2 FQGNSA come from the germline V gene. In DNA form, the CDR3 reads TGTGCCAGCAGCTTAGGAGGGACAGGGAGTGACTATGGCTACACCTTC. Residues: CASSLGGTGSDYGYTF.

This chain uses TRBV30 with TRBJ2-7; D might be TRBD1 (5 bases). The germline V gene has CDR1 GTSNPN and CDR2 SVGIG (reference sequence). The V end was cut by 1 base, the J end by 6 bases, with 7 bases between. The CDR3 has 11 amino acids. The CDR3 here is CAWSARVEQYF. The CDR3 bases are TGTGCCTGGAGTGCCAGGGTCGAGCAGTACTTC.

The chain joins TRBV6-5 to TRBJ2-1, with 15 bases fitting TRBD2. The CDR3 totals 15 residues. Per the germline V gene, CDR1 is MNHEY and CDR2 is SVGAGI. The V gene end was trimmed by 5 bases and the J gene end by 9 bases; junction bases not matched to a gene: 5. The CDR3 DNA follows: TGTGCCAGCAGTACCGGGACTAGCGGGAGGACTGAGCAGTTCTTC. Amino acids: CASSTGTSGRTEQFF.

This clone was picked up a small number of times. The rearrangement links TRBV30 to TRBJ1-2; D remains unclear. The CDR3 spans 14 residues. Germline CDR1 GTSNPN, CDR2 SVGIG (reference sequence). V was pared by 3 bases and J by 5 bases, with 16 bases between. The DNA of the CDR3 is TGTGCCTGGAGCGTACGACGAGGACTGTATGGCTACACCTTC. Its translation is CAWSVRRGLYGYTF.

The J gene is TRBJ2-5, the V gene TRBV9, with a tentative D call TRBD2 (6 bases). Germline CDR1 and CDR2: SGDLS and YYNGEE. This CDR3 region has 15 residues. Trimming shortened V by 0 bases and J by 4 bases, and 13 bases separated the two germline ends. This chain's CDR3 is CASSVGGGSGETQYF. For the CDR3, the DNA is TGTGCCAGCAGCGTAGGTGGGGGGAGTGGAGAGACCCAGTACTTC. The entire variable domain, with the rest obtained from reference TRBV9 and TRBJ2-5, is as follows: DSGVTQTPKHLITATGQRVTLRCSPRSGDLSVYWYQQSLDQGLQFLIQYYNGEERAKGNILERFSAQQFPDLHSELNLSSLELGDSALYFCASSVGGGSGETQYFGPGTRLLVL.

The sample holds a few counts of this clone. The chain uses TRBV5-6 and TRBJ2-7; TRBD2 agrees at 11 bases. V was pared by 4 bases and J by 2 bases, with 5 bases of the junction left unmatched. The CDR3 covers 15 residues. Germline V CDR1 and CDR2: SGHDT, YYEEEE. The CDR3 reads CASSQGLAETYEQYF. The DNA for the CDR3 is TGTGCCAGCAGCCAGGGACTAGCGGAGACCTACGAGCAGTACTTC.

V is TRBV5-1 and J is TRBJ2-1, with no clear D. Germline CDR1 and CDR2: SGHRS and YFSETQ. The CDR3 sequence is 14 residues long. With 1 base removed from V and 9 bases from J, the gap between germline ends came to 14 bases. DNA of the CDR3: TGCGCCAGCAGCTTGTCGAGTTTGGCCCCTGAGCAGTTCTTC. Protein: CASSLSSLAPEQFF.

This clone was seen only once. This chain uses TRBV7-6 with TRBJ1-5; D unresolved. CDR3 length: 12 amino acids. With 5 bases removed from V and 7 bases from J, the gap between germline ends came to 9 bases. Looked up from germline, CDR1 is SGHVS and CDR2 is FNYEAQ. The CDR3 DNA sequence: TGTGCCAGCAGCCAAATTAACCAGCCCCAGCATTTT. Residues: CASSQINQPQHF.

The chain has TRBV30 and TRBJ2-5; 8 bases map to TRBD2. Germline trimming cut 0 bases from V and 4 bases from J; bases unmatched to any gene: 7. Per germline, CDR1 GTSNPN and CDR2 SVGIG (reference sequence). This CDR3 region has 15 residues. The CDR3, as DNA: TGTGCCTGGAGTGTACGGGCCAGCGGGAGAGAGACCCAGTACTTC. This codes for CAWSVRASGRETQYF.

The chain recombines TRBV14 with TRBJ1-1; possibly TRBD1 for D (5 bases). The CDR3 runs to 14 residues. CDR1 and CDR2 from the germline V gene are SGHDN and FVKESK. V was trimmed by 1 base and J by 5 bases, leaving 11 bases between them. The CDR3 DNA is TGTGCCAGCAGCCAAGGAGCAGGGCATACTGAAGCTTTCTTT. It yields the protein CASSQGAGHTEAFF.

The V call is TRBV7-2, the J call TRBJ2-3; maybe TRBD1 (5 bases). CDR1 is SGHTA, CDR2 FQGNSA, per germline. This CDR3 has 16 amino acids. Trimming pared 5 bases from V and 2 bases from J, leaving 17 bases between. CDR3 nucleotides: TGTGCCAGCAGCCGCGGATACGCAGGGTCCACAGATACGCAGTATTTT. Translated: CASSRGYAGSTDTQYF.

This chain connects TRBV2 to TRBJ2-1; 12 bases are a match to TRBD2. Trimming took 3 bases from V and 4 from J; bases not matched to a gene: 1. The CDR3 sequence is 15 residues long. The germline gives CDR1 SNHLY, CDR2 FYNNEI. CDR3 DNA: TGTGCCAGCAGTGATACTAGCGGGGGGTACAATGAGCAGTTCTTC. Translated, it gives CASSDTSGGYNEQFF.

The chain links TRBV20-1 to TRBJ2-1; D is undetermined. The ends were cut back, 6 bases at V and 9 bases at J, with 12 bases in the middle. Germline CDR1 and CDR2: DFQATT and SNEGSKA (reference sequence). The CDR3 runs to 11 residues. CDR3 DNA: TGCAGTGCCAGACCTGAAGTTGAGCAGTTCTTC. The encoded protein is CSARPEVEQFF.

The chain joins TRBV9 to TRBJ2-3; 11 positions agree with TRBD2. CDR1 and CDR2 (germline): SGDLS, YYNGEE. The length of the CDR3 is 20 residues. With 2 bases clipped from V and 0 bases from J, the junction kept 14 bases outside the gene matches. In DNA form, the CDR3 reads TGTGCCAGCAGCGTTGAGACTAGCGGGGCTTCCCCGGGGAGCACAGATACGCAGTATTTT. Amino acid sequence: CASSVETSGASPGSTDTQYF.

The chain has TRBV28 and TRBJ2-5; the D gene is possibly TRBD1 (5 bases). The CDR3 has 14 residues. Trimming stripped 6 bases from V and 8 bases from J, with 19 bases between. Germline V CDR1 and CDR2: MDHEN, SYDVKM. In DNA form, the CDR3 reads TGTGCCAGCAGCTCCCCAGGGTATTATAGTACCCAGTACTTC. This codes for CASSSPGYYSTQYF.

This chain uses TRBV6-5 with TRBJ2-7; 11 positions match TRBD2. This CDR3 has 14 residues. The ends lost 6 bases at V and 7 bases at J; junction bases unmatched: 8. CDR1 and CDR2 from the germline V gene are MNHEY and SVGAGI. CDR3 residues: CASRPTSGVGEQYF. The CDR3 DNA is TGTGCCAGCAGGCCGACTAGCGGGGTGGGGGAGCAGTACTTC.

The chain is built from TRBV27 and TRBJ2-7; tentatively, D is TRBD2 (5 bases). The CDR3 loop spans 14 amino acids. The germline gives CDR1 MNHEY, CDR2 SMNVEV (reference sequence). The germline V and J ends were trimmed by 0 bases and 4 bases, with 10 bases remaining between them. CDR3 DNA: TGTGCCAGCAGTTTATCCGGGGTACGATACGAGCAGTACTTC. It yields the protein CASSLSGVRYEQYF.

This clone was observed once. CDR3 protein: CASSLVDYEQYF. CDR3 bases: TGTGCCAGCAGTTTGGTAGACTACGAGCAGTACTTC. V and J are TRBV28 and TRBJ2-7; D gene uncertain. Germline V CDR1 and CDR2: MDHEN, SYDVKM. The CDR3 length is 12 residues. With 3 bases removed from V and 3 bases from J, the gap between germline ends came to 6 bases.

V usage is TRBV5-5 and J usage is TRBJ2-5; no definite D call. The CDR3 sequence is 11 residues long. CDR1 SGHKS and CDR2 YYEKEE come from the germline V gene (reference sequence). The V end lost 6 bases, the J end lost 4 bases, and 7 bases lay between the germline ends. The CDR3 protein is CASNRGETQYF. The CDR3 DNA is TGTGCCAGCAACCGAGGAGAGACCCAGTACTTC.

This clone was picked up one time. J is TRBJ2-5 and V is TRBV5-6; D possibly matches TRBD1 or TRBD2 (5 bases each). V gave up 1 base and J gave up 4 bases, with 8 bases separating them. From germline, CDR1 is SGHDT and CDR2 YYEEEE. The CDR3 length is 13 residues. Here the CDR3 DNA reads TGTGCCAGCAGCTTGTCGGGACGAGAGACCCAGTACTTC. Protein: CASSLSGRETQYF.

The table lists this clone with a count of one. The rearrangement links TRBV6-5 to TRBJ2-1; no clear D. V lost 0 bases and J 5 bases, leaving 8 bases between the germline ends. In germline, CDR1 is MNHEY, CDR2 SVGAGI. This CDR3 comprises 14 residues. The CDR3 here is CASSYSIVHNEQFF. The CDR3 nucleotides are TGTGCCAGCAGTTACTCGATCGTACACAATGAGCAGTTCTTC.

The chain recombines TRBV2 with TRBJ2-5, with TRBD2 matching over 12 bases. The V and J ends lost 6 bases and 4 bases, in that order; junction bases with no gene match: 3. Germline values: CDR1 SNHLY, CDR2 FYNNEI. The CDR3 runs 14 residues. Written as DNA, the CDR3 is TGTGCCAGCAGGCAGGGACTAGCGGGAGAGACCCAGTACTTC. Its protein product is CASRQGLAGETQYF.

The J gene is TRBJ2-7, the V gene TRBV19, with D possibly matching TRBD1 (5 bases). The V end lost 5 bases, the J end lost 1 base, and 12 bases lay between the germline ends. Per the germline V gene, CDR1 is LNHDA and CDR2 is SQIVND (reference sequence). The CDR3 totals 14 residues. DNA of the CDR3: TGTGCCAGTAGTTCCCCCCACAGGTCCTACGAGCAGTACTTC. Protein: CASSSPHRSYEQYF.

This chain links TRBV30 with TRBJ2-1; D gene ambiguous. Germline V gene lookup returns CDR1 GTSNPN and CDR2 SVGIG (reference sequence). Trimming removed 0 bases from V and 5 bases from J, with 5 bases in between. This CDR3 has 12 residues. The CDR3 here is CAWSVDHNEQFF. As DNA, the CDR3 is TGTGCCTGGAGTGTAGACCACAATGAGCAGTTCTTC.

This chain links TRBV4-2 with TRBJ1-2; 9 nucleotides agree with TRBD1. The CDR3 sequence is 15 residues long. Unmatched junction bases numbered 6, after V lost 5 bases and J lost 2 bases. CDR1 is LGHNA, CDR2 YNFKEQ, per germline. The CDR3 loop is CASSTRQGGNYGYTF. The CDR3 region has the DNA TGTGCCAGCAGCACACGACAGGGGGGAAACTATGGCTACACCTTC.

V is TRBV4-2 and J is TRBJ1-5; D gene unclear. V was clipped by 0 bases and J by 6 bases, with 6 bases between them. Germline CDR1 LGHNA, CDR2 YNFKEQ. The CDR3 runs 13 residues. CDR3 residues: CASSQEVGQPQHF. As DNA, the CDR3 is TGTGCCAGCAGCCAAGAAGTAGGTCAGCCCCAGCATTTT.

The chain recombines TRBV6-5 with TRBJ2-5; the match to TRBD1 covers 8 bases. The CDR3 runs 13 residues. The germline CDR1 and CDR2 sequences are MNHEY and SVGAGI. The V and J ends lost 8 bases and 8 bases, in that order; junction bases with no gene match: 10. The CDR3 sequence: CASRQGPPVTQYF. Here the CDR3 DNA reads TGTGCCAGCCGACAGGGGCCCCCGGTAACCCAGTACTTC.